This T cell receptor (beta chain) was observed in a study of cytomegalovirus exposure and HLA in healthy donors. The PCR ran on 60 Vbeta and 13 Jbeta primers. Profiled with immunoSEQ multiplex PCR; TCRdb holds only in-frame clones, not every one. The sample includes 140,000 to 150,000 clones, approximately 80% of them seen just once. Trimming shortened V by 2 bases and J by 0 bases, and 5 bases separated the two germline ends. Looked up from germline, CDR1 is SGHRS and CDR2 is YFSETQ. The CDR3 has 14 residues. This sequence joins TRBV5-1 and TRBJ2-2; D remains unclear. This clonotype originated in a male donor in good health and CMV-seronegative. The specimen sequenced was PBMCs. CDR3 nucleotide sequence: TGCGCCAGCAGCTTAACAGCGAACACCGGGGAGCTGTTTTTT. Protein: CASSLTANTGELFF.